Presented here are 12 T cell receptor beta chains from one specimen sequenced in a study of OX40 agonist ivuxolimab in advanced cancers. Sequencing was performed with immunoSEQ multiplex PCR; in TCRdb, only in-frame clones are kept and a portion is missing. The profile shows 70,000 to 85,000 clones, around four fifths of them singletons. Sequencing was performed on CD4+ or CD8+ T cells sorted from blood, taken in a trial of the OX40 agonist ivuxolimab. These receptors all stem from an adult with an advanced solid tumor such as melanoma, head and neck, liver or kidney cancer.

The chain links TRBV11-2 to TRBJ1-1; D ambiguous. The CDR3 extends over 13 amino acids. Between the trimmed V and J ends, which lost 3 bases and 7 bases, there was a span of 12 bases. The germline CDR1 and CDR2 sequences are SGHAT and FQNNGV. The CDR3 loop reads CASSFGHPLEAFF. The CDR3 DNA reads as TGTGCCAGCAGCTTTGGTCACCCTCTTGAAGCTTTCTTT. Complete variable domain (other parts from reference TRBV11-2 and TRBJ1-1): EAGVAQSPRYKIIEKRQSVAFWCNPISGHATLYWYQQILGQGPKLLIQFQNNGVVDDSQLPKDRFSAERLKGVDSTLKIQPAKLEDSAVYLCASSFGHPLEAFFGQGTRLTVV.

The chain has TRBV29-1 and TRBJ1-4; D perhaps matches TRBD1 (5 bases). Germline CDR1 reads SQVTM; CDR2 reads ANQGSEA. The CDR3 contains 11 residues. The V gene lost 3 bases and the J gene lost 10 bases, with 9 bases spanning the gap. This CDR3 is CSVDLGVKLFF. For the CDR3, the DNA is TGCAGCGTTGATCTGGGGGTAAAACTGTTTTTT.

V gene TRBV19 combines with J gene TRBJ2-3; 8 nucleotides align to TRBD1. Germline lookup yields CDR1 LNHDA and CDR2 SQIVND (reference sequence). V trimming: 4 bases; J trimming: 5 bases; junction bases outside the gene matches: 5. This CDR3 contains 14 residues. The CDR3 coding sequence is TGTGCCAGTAGTACTCGGACAGGGAAAGATACGCAGTATTTT. This codes for CASSTRTGKDTQYF.

This clone was seen a few times. This chain uses TRBV7-8 with TRBJ2-5; 8 nucleotides align to TRBD2. The junction had 7 bases not matched to a gene; V was cut back by 3 bases and J by 1 base. From germline, CDR1 is SGHVS and CDR2 FQNEAQ. The CDR3 totals 16 residues. The CDR3 DNA follows: TGTGCCAGCAGCTTTCGACGCGCGGGGGGCCAAGAGACCCAGTACTTC. Its translation is CASSFRRAGGQETQYF.

The chain uses TRBV4-3 and TRBJ1-2; 10 nucleotides align to TRBD1. J was trimmed by 4 bases and V by 2 bases; bases with no gene match: 7. There are 16 residues in the CDR3. Per the germline V gene, CDR1 is LGHNA and CDR2 is YSLEER. The CDR3 DNA reads as TGCGCCAGCAGCCAATTAACCGGGACAGGGGCCTATGGCTACACCTTC. It is translated as CASSQLTGTGAYGYTF.

The genes are TRBV4-2 and TRBJ2-7; 11 positions match TRBD2. The V and J ends lost 0 bases and 3 bases, in that order; junction bases with no gene match: 7. Germline lookup yields CDR1 LGHNA and CDR2 YNFKEQ. The CDR3 has 17 residues. CDR3 coding DNA: TGTGCCAGCAGCCAAGATCGTAGCGGGAGGGCCAACTACGAGCAGTACTTC. Protein: CASSQDRSGRANYEQYF.

This chain connects TRBV5-8 to TRBJ1-3; 9 nucleotides match TRBD1. Germline CDR1 is SGHTS and CDR2 is YDEGEE. The junction had 3 bases not matched to a gene; V was cut back by 1 base and J by 4 bases. The CDR3 totals 15 residues. The CDR3 is CASSLRTGAGNTIYF. The CDR3, as DNA: TGTGCCAGCAGCTTGCGGACAGGGGCGGGAAACACCATATATTTT.

In DNA, the CDR3 is TGCGCCAGCAGCTTGGCCAGCGGGAGAGTCTCAGATACGCAGTATTTT. The encoded protein is CASSLASGRVSDTQYF. The J gene is TRBJ2-3, the V gene TRBV5-1; 8 bases fit TRBD2. The V gene's germline CDR1 is SGHRS and CDR2 YFSETQ. V shed 0 bases and J 4 bases; nucleotides not matched to a gene: 7. This CDR3 is 16 amino acids long.

The CDR3 region has the DNA TGTGCCAGCTCCCGGGACAATCAGCCCCAGCATTTT. As protein: CASSRDNQPQHF. The chain links TRBV18 to TRBJ1-5, with D hard to call. Germline V gene data show CDR1 as KGHSH and CDR2 as LQKENI. Deletions cut 6 bases from V and 3 bases from J, with 6 bases between. The CDR3 contains 12 residues.

The chain recombines TRBV4-1 with TRBJ1-3, with D unclear. V was clipped by 7 bases and J by 0 bases, with 13 bases between them. This CDR3 is built from 15 residues. CDR1 and CDR2 from the germline V gene are MGHRA and YSYEKL. CDR3 residues: CASTPGHTSGNTIYF. As DNA, the CDR3 is TGCGCCAGCACCCCGGGTCACACCTCTGGAAACACCATATATTTT.

This chain joins TRBV5-1 and TRBJ1-2; a possible D gene is TRBD1 (6 bases). There are 15 residues in the CDR3. The V gene lost 0 bases and the J gene lost 1 base, with 10 bases spanning the gap. Germline loops: CDR1 SGHRS, CDR2 YFSETQ. CDR3 DNA sequence: TGCGCCAGCAGCTTGGACAGGGAGAGTAACTATGGCTACACCTTC. This sequence encodes CASSLDRESNYGYTF.

This clone was seen a single time. The chain uses TRBV11-2 and TRBJ2-5; 13 nucleotides line up with TRBD2. Matching the DNA end better, TRBJ2-7 makes the J call doubtful. Germline assignment: CDR1 SGHAT and CDR2 FQNNGV. The CDR3 loop spans 15 amino acids. DNA of the CDR3: TGTGCCAGCAGCGAACTAGCGGGAGGGCTGGGCGAGCAGTACTTC. It is translated as CASSELAGGLGEQYF.